Listed below are T cell receptor beta chains from one sample, sequenced in a study of T cells in Graves' hyperthyroidism and ophthalmopathy. Using its own MiXCR run on the multiplex PCR reads, TCRdb lists one record per CDR3 protein. The sample holds 550,000 to 650,000 distinct CDR3 sequences, 11% to 15% seen once. The specimen sequenced was blood. These TCRs come from a woman aged 40-49 years with Graves' hyperthyroidism. CDR3s include the opening cysteine and the closing phenylalanine or tryptophan. Fields, in order: clone size, V gene, D gene, J gene, CDR3 length, CDR3 DNA, CDR3 protein. D genes are given only for firm matches. Clone size is not always given. Where it is, it says once, few, many or a class for expanded clones.

.,TRBV20-1,.,TRBJ2-5,15,TGCAGTGCTAGAGATCCCTACAGCGCCCAAGAGACCCAGTACTTC,CSARDPYSAQETQYF
few,TRBV12-3/TRBV12-4,TRBD1,TRBJ2-2,16,TGTGCCAGCAGTCGCCCCAGGGACAGGGAGACCGGGGAGCTGTTTTTT,CASSRPRDRETGELFF
many,TRBV7-2,.,TRBJ2-3,14,TGTGCCAGCAGCCAAACTGTCATGCCAGATACGCAGTATTTT,CASSQTVMPDTQYF
many,TRBV3-1,.,TRBJ1-2,14,TGTGCCAGCAGCCCTACTCAACAGGGCGGCGGCTACACCTTC,CASSPTQQGGGYTF
many,TRBV6-1,.,TRBJ2-7,16,TGTGCCAGCAGGGGGTTCAGTGGCGGGTCCGCCTACGAGCAGTACTTC,CASRGFSGGSAYEQYF
many,TRBV6-2/TRBV6-3,.,TRBJ2-5,14,TGTGCCAGCAGCTCACAAGGGGACCGCGGGACCCAGTACTTC,CASSSQGDRGTQYF
.,TRBV6-5,.,TRBJ2-3,16,TGTGCCAGCAGTTACGGTCTTCGAGGGAGCGTCTATACGCAGTATTTT,CASSYGLRGSVYTQYF
many,TRBV20-1,.,TRBJ2-7,16,TGCAGTGCTAGAGAACCCCGAGGGACGGCCTCCTACGAGCAGTACTTC,CSAREPRGTASYEQYF
.,TRBV11-3,.,TRBJ2-3,18,TGTGCCAGCAGCTCCCGAAGGGGTGGTTTGACGGGAACAGATACGCAGTATTTT,CASSSRRGGLTGTDTQYF
.,TRBV30,.,TRBJ1-1,13,TGTGCCTGGTTCCCATGGAAGAACACTGAAGCTTTCTTT,CAWFPWKNTEAFF
few,TRBV15,.,TRBJ2-6,17,TGTGCCACCAGCGGAACAGGGTTCTTTGCTGGGGCCAACGTCCTGACTTTC,CATSGTGFFAGANVLTF
many,TRBV20-1,.,TRBJ2-1,14,TGCAGTGCTAGAGTTATGGGGTTCTACAATGAGCAGTTCTTC,CSARVMGFYNEQFF
few,TRBV12-3/TRBV12-4,.,TRBJ2-3,15,TGTGCCAGCAGTCCCAGCAACGGGAGAACAGATACGCAGTATTTT,CASSPSNGRTDTQYF
few,TRBV9,.,TRBJ2-2,16,TGTACCAGCAGCGTGAGCCCCCCTCGGGTCACCGGGGAGCTGTTTTTT,CTSSVSPPRVTGELFF